The rows below give T cell receptor beta chains drawn from one sample of a study of cytomegalovirus exposure and HLA in healthy donors. The data were produced by immunoSEQ multiplex PCR, yet TCRdb's version contains in-frame clones alone and is incomplete. Of about 140,000 clones in the sample, approximately 65% were seen once. Sequenced material: PBMCs. The receptors were sampled from a woman in her fifties or sixties in good health and CMV-seronegative. CDR3s include the opening cysteine and the closing phenylalanine or tryptophan. D genes are given only for firm matches. Clone sizes are given selectively: once, few, many, or a class where the clone is expanded.

.	.	TRBV27	TRBJ2-7	CASSLLGIGNEQYF	TGTGCCAGCAGTTTACTCGGCATCGGGAACGAGCAGTACTTC
.	.	TRBV5-1	TRBJ2-1	CASSLEGGENEQFF	TGCGCCAGCAGCTTGGAAGGGGGGGAGAATGAGCAGTTCTTC
TRBD2	once	TRBV7-2	TRBJ2-1	CASSLPAGGPQFF	TGTGCCAGCAGCTTACCAGCGGGGGGGCCGCAGTTCTTC
.	.	TRBV7-9	TRBJ1-1	CSSSLSGAMNTEAFF	TGTTCCAGCAGCTTATCAGGGGCCATGAACACTGAAGCTTTCTTT
TRBD2	.	TRBV15	TRBJ2-4	CATSRTLAGGGNIQYF	TGTGCCACCAGCAGAACACTAGCGGGAGGGGGAAACATTCAGTACTTC
.	.	TRBV4-1	TRBJ2-3	CASSLPDSPTNTNLRRDTQYF	TGCGCCAGCAGCCTTCCCGACAGCCCTACTAATACCAACCTTCGAAGAGATACGCAGTATTTT
.	.	TRBV5-6	TRBJ1-1	CASSPGHPGREAFF	TGTGCCAGCAGCCCGGGACACCCAGGACGTGAAGCTTTCTTT
TRBD1	few	TRBV7-6	TRBJ1-6	CASSLVEGANSPLHF	TGTGCCAGCAGCTTAGTTGAGGGGGCCAATTCACCCCTCCACTTT
.	.	TRBV5-4	TRBJ1-5	CASSLFGDSAPQHF	TGTGCCAGCAGCTTGTTCGGGGACTCGGCGCCCCAGCATTTT
TRBD2	.	TRBV18	TRBJ2-1	CASSPFRGGDNEQFF	TGTGCCAGCTCACCATTTCGGGGGGGGGACAATGAGCAGTTCTTC
.	.	TRBV5-5	TRBJ2-7	CASSFRDEQYF	TGTGCCAGCAGCTTCCGAGACGAGCAGTACTTC
.	few	TRBV11-2	TRBJ2-5	CASSLEGGLETQYF	TGTGCCAGCAGCTTAGAGGGGGGACTGGAGACCCAGTACTTC
.	few	TRBV28	TRBJ1-6	CASSLGGSSYNSPLHF	TGTGCCAGCAGTTTAGGTGGGAGCTCCTATAATTCACCCCTCCACTTT
TRBD2	.	TRBV19	TRBJ2-4	CASSIESLAGGLSKNIQYF	TGTGCCAGTAGTATAGAGTCCCTAGCGGGGGGGCTTAGCAAAAACATTCAGTACTTC
.	.	TRBV27	TRBJ1-2	CASSLSGRTGGYTF	TGTGCCAGCAGTTTATCGGGCCGGACTGGAGGCTACACCTTC
TRBD1	.	TRBV7-2	TRBJ2-7	CASTLGTGSYEQYF	TGTGCCAGCACCCTCGGGACAGGCTCCTACGAGCAGTACTTC
TRBD2	.	TRBV5-1	TRBJ2-5	CASSLGLAGLETQYF	TGCGCCAGCAGCTTGGGACTAGCGGGATTAGAGACCCAGTACTTC
.	.	TRBV5-1	TRBJ2-2	CAGSLGDIGELFF	TGCGCCGGCAGCTTGGGGGACATCGGGGAGCTGTTTTTT
TRBD2	few	TRBV18	TRBJ2-1	CASSLSPGGSSYNEQFF	TGTGCCAGCTCACTTTCGCCGGGGGGTAGCTCCTACAATGAGCAGTTCTTC
.	.	TRBV6-1	TRBJ2-2	CASSVQGRVTGELFF	TGTGCCAGCAGTGTTCAGGGGAGGGTTACCGGGGAGCTGTTTTTT
.	.	TRBV7-3	TRBJ1-1	CASSLEGRGNTEAFF	TGTGCCAGCAGCTTAGAAGGCAGGGGGAACACTGAAGCTTTCTTT
TRBD1	.	TRBV19	TRBJ1-5	CASSSRDRGNQPQHF	TGTGCCAGTAGCTCCCGGGACAGGGGGAATCAGCCCCAGCATTTT
TRBD2	few	TRBV9	TRBJ2-3	CASSALAGDLTDTQYF	TGTGCCAGCAGCGCATTAGCGGGGGACCTCACAGATACGCAGTATTTT
TRBD1	.	TRBV11-1	TRBJ1-3	CASSFGDRGSGNTIYF	TGTGCCAGCAGCTTCGGGGACAGGGGCTCTGGAAACACCATATATTTT
.	.	TRBV7-9	TRBJ2-2	CASSLIGRTGELFF	TGTGCCAGCAGCTTAATCGGTAGAACCGGGGAGCTGTTTTTT
.	.	TRBV7-3	TRBJ1-1	CASSLTGAGGTEAFF	TGTGCCAGCAGCTTAACCGGGGCGGGGGGCACTGAAGCTTTCTTT
.	.	TRBV6-1	TRBJ2-7	CASSGDSDYEQYF	TGTGCCAGCAGTGGAGACAGCGACTACGAGCAGTACTTC
TRBD2	.	TRBV5-1	TRBJ2-1	CASSPGLAGGGIHNEQFF	TGCGCCAGCAGCCCAGGACTAGCGGGGGGGGGAATTCACAATGAGCAGTTCTTC
.	.	TRBV7-8	TRBJ2-7	CASSSSRLEGEQYF	TGTGCCAGCAGCTCTAGCCGCCTAGAAGGCGAGCAGTACTTC
TRBD1	few	TRBV6-5	TRBJ1-6	CASSYGTGGAGSPLHF	TGTGCCAGCAGTTACGGGACAGGGGGCGCGGGATCACCCCTCCACTTT
.	.	TRBV19	TRBJ1-2	CASRTGATNYGYTF	TGTGCCTCCCGCACAGGAGCGACTAACTATGGCTACACCTTC
.	.	TRBV28	TRBJ1-6	CASSPGAGNSPLHF	TGTGCCAGCAGTCCCGGCGCGGGTAATTCACCCCTCCACTTT
TRBD1	few	TRBV9	TRBJ1-2	CASSTRTGGYTF	TGTGCCAGCAGCACCCGGACAGGTGGCTACACCTTC
TRBD1	.	TRBV5-6	TRBJ2-4	CASRYSGGNIQYF	TGTGCCAGCAGATATTCAGGGGGAAACATTCAGTACTTC
.	few	TRBV6-6	TRBJ2-1	CASSYSGAGAVREQFF	TGTGCCAGCAGTTACTCGGGGGCGGGAGCCGTCCGTGAGCAGTTCTTC
.	.	TRBV5-6	TRBJ2-1	CASSSDYEQFF	TGTGCCAGCAGCTCCGACTATGAGCAGTTCTTC
TRBD2	few	TRBV19	TRBJ2-1	CASSPHLAGGQNEQFF	TGTGCCAGTAGTCCCCACCTAGCGGGGGGGCAAAATGAGCAGTTCTTC
TRBD1	few	TRBV4-1	TRBJ2-3	CASSLVTGSTQYF	TGCGCCAGCAGCCTAGTGACAGGGAGTACGCAGTATTTT
TRBD1	.	TRBV6-5	TRBJ2-1	CASSSTGGSYNEQFF	TGTGCCAGCAGTTCCACAGGGGGCTCCTACAATGAGCAGTTCTTC
TRBD1	once	TRBV4-1	TRBJ2-1	CASRGQGRNEQFF	TGCGCCAGCAGGGGACAGGGGCGTAATGAGCAGTTCTTC